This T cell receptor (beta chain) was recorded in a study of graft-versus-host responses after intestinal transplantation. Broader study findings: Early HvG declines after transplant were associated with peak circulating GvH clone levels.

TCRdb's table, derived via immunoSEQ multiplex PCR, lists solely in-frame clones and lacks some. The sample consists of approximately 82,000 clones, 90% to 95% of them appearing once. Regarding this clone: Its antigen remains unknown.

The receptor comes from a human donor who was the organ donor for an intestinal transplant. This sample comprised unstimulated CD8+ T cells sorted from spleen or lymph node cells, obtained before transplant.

Here the CDR3 DNA reads TGTGCCAGCAACCCACATGAGGGGGCATGGGATGAGCAGTTCTTC. Its protein product is CASNPHEGAWDEQFF. The chain employs TRBV7-9 and TRBJ2-1, with 7 bases fitting TRBD1. The CDR3 is 15 residues long. CDR1 SEHNR and CDR2 FQNEAQ come from the germline V gene (reference sequence). J lost 8 bases, V lost 7 bases, and 14 bases had no gene match. Drawing the rest from reference TRBV7-9 and TRBJ2-1, the complete variable domain is DTGVSQNPRHKITKRGQNVTFRCDPISEHNRLYWYRQTLGQGPEFLTYFQNEAQLEKSRLLSDRFSAERPKGSFSTLEIQRTEQGDSAMYLCASNPHEGAWDEQFFGPGTRLTVL.